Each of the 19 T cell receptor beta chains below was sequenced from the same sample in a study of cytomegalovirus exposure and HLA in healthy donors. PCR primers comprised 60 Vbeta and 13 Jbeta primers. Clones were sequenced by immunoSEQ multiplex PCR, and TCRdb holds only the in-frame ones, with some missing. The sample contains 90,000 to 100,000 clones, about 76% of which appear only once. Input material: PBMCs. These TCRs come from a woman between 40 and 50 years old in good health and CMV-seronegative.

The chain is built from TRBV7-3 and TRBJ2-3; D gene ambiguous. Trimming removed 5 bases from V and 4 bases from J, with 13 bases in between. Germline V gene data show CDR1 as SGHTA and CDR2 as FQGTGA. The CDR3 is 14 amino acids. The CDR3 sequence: CASSKRGLSDTQYF. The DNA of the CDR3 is TGTGCCAGCAGCAAACGAGGCCTCTCAGATACGCAGTATTTT.

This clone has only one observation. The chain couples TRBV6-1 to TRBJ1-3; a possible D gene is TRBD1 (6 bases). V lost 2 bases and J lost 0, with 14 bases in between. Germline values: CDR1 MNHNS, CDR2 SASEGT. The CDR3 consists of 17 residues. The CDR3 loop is CASSEPGDPSSGNTIYF. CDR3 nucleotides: TGTGCCAGCAGTGAACCAGGGGATCCATCCTCTGGAAACACCATATATTTT.

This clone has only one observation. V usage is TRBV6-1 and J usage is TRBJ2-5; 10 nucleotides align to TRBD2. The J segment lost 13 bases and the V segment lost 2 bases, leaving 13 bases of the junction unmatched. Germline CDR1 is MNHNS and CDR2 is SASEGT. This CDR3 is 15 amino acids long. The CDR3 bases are TGTGCCAGCAGTGAATTCGTCGGTCTAGCGGGGGTTGCGTACTTC. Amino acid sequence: CASSEFVGLAGVAYF.

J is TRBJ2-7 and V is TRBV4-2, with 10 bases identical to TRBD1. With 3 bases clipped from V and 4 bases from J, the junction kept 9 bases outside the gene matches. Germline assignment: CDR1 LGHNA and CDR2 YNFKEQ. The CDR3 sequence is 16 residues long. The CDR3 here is CASSQERTGGGYEQYF. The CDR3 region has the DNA TGTGCCAGCAGCCAGGAGAGGACAGGGGGAGGTTACGAGCAGTACTTC.

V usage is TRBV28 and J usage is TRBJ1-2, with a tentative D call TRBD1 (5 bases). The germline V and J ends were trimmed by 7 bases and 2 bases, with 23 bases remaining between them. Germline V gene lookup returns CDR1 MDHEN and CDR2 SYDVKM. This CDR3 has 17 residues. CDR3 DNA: TGTGCCAGCACCCTCGGACACCTAGGCTTTCCCAACTATGGCTACACCTTC. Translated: CASTLGHLGFPNYGYTF.

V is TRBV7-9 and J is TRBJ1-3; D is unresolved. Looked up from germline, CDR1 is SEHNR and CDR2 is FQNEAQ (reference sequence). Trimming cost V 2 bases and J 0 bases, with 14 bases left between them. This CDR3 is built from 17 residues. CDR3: CASSLPMTTPSGNTIYF. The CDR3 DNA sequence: TGTGCCAGCAGCTTACCCATGACAACCCCCTCTGGAAACACCATATATTTT.

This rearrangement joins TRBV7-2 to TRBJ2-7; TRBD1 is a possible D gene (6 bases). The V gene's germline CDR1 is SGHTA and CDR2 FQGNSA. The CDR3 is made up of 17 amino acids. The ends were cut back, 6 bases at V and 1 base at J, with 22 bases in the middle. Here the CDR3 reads CASSPSVRTASSYEQYF. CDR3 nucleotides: TGTGCCAGCAGTCCCAGCGTCCGGACAGCGTCATCCTACGAGCAGTACTTC.

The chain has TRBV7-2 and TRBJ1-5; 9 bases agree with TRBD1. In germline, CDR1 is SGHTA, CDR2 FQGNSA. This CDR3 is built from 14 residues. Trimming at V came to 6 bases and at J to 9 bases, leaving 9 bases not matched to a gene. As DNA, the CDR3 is TGTGCCAGCAGAGACACAGGGGGCAACGGGCCCCAGCATTTT. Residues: CASRDTGGNGPQHF.

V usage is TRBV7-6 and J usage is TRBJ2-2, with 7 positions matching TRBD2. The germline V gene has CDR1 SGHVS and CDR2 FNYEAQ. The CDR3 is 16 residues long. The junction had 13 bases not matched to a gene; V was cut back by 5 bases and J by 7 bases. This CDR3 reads CASSRPAGEANGELFF. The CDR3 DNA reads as TGTGCCAGCAGCCGACCGGCGGGGGAGGCTAACGGGGAGCTGTTTTTT.

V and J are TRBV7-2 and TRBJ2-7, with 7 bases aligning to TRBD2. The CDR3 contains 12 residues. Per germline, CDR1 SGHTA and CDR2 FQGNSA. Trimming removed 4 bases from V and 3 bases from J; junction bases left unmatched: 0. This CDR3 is CASSWDYYEQYF. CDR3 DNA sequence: TGTGCCAGCAGCTGGGACTACTACGAGCAGTACTTC.

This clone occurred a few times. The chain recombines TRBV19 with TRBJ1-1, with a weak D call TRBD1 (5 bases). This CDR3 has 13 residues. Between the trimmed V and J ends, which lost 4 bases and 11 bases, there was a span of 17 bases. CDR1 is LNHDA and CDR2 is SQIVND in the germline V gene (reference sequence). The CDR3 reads CASSTTPGHTAFF. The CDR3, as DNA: TGTGCCAGTAGTACGACCCCAGGACATACGGCTTTCTTT.

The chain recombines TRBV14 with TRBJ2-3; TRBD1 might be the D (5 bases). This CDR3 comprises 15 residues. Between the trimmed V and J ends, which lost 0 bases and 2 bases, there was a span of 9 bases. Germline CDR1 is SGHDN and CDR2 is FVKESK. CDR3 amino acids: CASSQETRATDTQYF. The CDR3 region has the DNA TGTGCCAGCAGCCAAGAGACCAGGGCCACAGATACGCAGTATTTT.

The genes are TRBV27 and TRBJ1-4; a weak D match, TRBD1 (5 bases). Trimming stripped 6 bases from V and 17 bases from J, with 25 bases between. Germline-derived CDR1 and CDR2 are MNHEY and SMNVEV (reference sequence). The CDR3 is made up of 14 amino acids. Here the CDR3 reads CASSLNGGTGRIFF. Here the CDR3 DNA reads TGTGCCAGCAGCCTTAACGGCGGTACAGGCAGAATATTTTTT.

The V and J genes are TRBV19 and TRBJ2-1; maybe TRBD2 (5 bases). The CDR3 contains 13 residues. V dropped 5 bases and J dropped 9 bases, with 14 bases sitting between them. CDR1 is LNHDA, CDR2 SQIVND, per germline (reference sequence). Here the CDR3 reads CASSPRAAFEQFF. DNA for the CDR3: TGTGCCAGTAGTCCGAGGGCGGCGTTTGAGCAGTTCTTC. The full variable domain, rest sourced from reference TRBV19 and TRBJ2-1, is DGGITQSPKYLFRKEGQNVTLSCEQNLNHDAMYWYRQDPGQGLRLIYYSQIVNDFQKGDIAEGYSVSREKKESFPLTVTSAQKNPTAFYLCASSPRAAFEQFFGPGTRLTVL.

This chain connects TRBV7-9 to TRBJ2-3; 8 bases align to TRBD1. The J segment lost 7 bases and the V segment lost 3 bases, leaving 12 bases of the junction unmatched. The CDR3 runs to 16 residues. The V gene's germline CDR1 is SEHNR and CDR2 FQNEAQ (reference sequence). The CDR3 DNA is TGTGCCAGCAGCTTTTATAGGGCAGGGGGCGCGAATACGCAGTATTTT. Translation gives CASSFYRAGGANTQYF. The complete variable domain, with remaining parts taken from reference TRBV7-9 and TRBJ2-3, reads DTGVSQNPRHKITKRGQNVTFRCDPISEHNRLYWYRQTLGQGPEFLTYFQNEAQLEKSRLLSDRFSAERPKGSFSTLEIQRTEQGDSAMYLCASSFYRAGGANTQYFGPGTRLTVL.

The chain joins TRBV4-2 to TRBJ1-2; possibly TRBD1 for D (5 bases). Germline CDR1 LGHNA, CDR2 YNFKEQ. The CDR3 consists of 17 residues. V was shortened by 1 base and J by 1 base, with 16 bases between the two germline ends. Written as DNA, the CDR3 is TGTGCCAGCAGCCAAGTCGTTGGCGGGACGGTTAACTATGGCTACACCTTC. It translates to CASSQVVGGTVNYGYTF.

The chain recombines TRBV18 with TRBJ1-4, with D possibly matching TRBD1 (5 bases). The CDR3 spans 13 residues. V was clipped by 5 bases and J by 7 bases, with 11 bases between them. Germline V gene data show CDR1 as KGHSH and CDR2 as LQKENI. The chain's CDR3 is CASSSGFGEKLFF. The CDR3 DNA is TGTGCCAGCTCATCAGGGTTTGGTGAAAAACTGTTTTTT. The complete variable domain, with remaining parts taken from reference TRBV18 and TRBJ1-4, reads NAGVMQNPRHLVRRRGQEARLRCSPMKGHSHVYWYRQLPEEGLKFMVYLQKENIIDESGMPKERFSAEFPKEGPSILRIQQVVRGDSAAYFCASSSGFGEKLFFGSGTQLSVL.

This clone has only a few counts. CDR3 sequence (DNA): TGCAGCACGTCAGATTTCAACACCGGGGAGCTGTTTTTT. As protein: CSTSDFNTGELFF. The V call is TRBV29-1, the J call TRBJ2-2, with no clear D. From germline, CDR1 is SQVTM and CDR2 ANQGSEA. Deletions cut 8 bases from V and 2 bases from J, with 12 bases between. This CDR3 is 13 amino acids long.

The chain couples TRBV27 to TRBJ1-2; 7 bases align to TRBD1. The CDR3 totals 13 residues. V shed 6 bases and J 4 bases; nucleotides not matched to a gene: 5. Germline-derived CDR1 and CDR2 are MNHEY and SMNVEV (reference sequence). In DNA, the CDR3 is TGTGCCAGCAGACCACAGGGGACCTATGGCTACACCTTC. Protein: CASRPQGTYGYTF.